Listed here are 30 T cell receptor beta chains from one sample, sequenced in a study of OX40 agonist ivuxolimab in advanced cancers. Profiled with immunoSEQ multiplex PCR; TCRdb holds only in-frame clones, not every one. The data show roughly 56,000 clones, with approximately 90% seen just once and 15% to 20% held by the top ten. Source: CD4+ or CD8+ T cells sorted from blood, taken in a trial of the OX40 agonist ivuxolimab. The receptors were sampled from an adult with an advanced solid tumor such as melanoma, head and neck, liver or kidney cancer.

The rearrangement joins TRBV28 to TRBJ2-2; tentative D call: TRBD2 (6 bases). CDR1 and CDR2 (germline): MDHEN, SYDVKM. This CDR3 has 18 amino acids. V was shortened by 1 base and J by 6 bases, with 21 bases between the two germline ends. The CDR3 spells CASSLYPSVGSGAGELFF. CDR3 bases: TGTGCCAGCAGTTTATACCCCTCGGTGGGCTCGGGGGCCGGGGAGCTGTTTTTT.

The V call is TRBV25-1, the J call TRBJ2-2; a possible D gene is TRBD2 (6 bases). Trimming pared 9 bases from V and 7 bases from J, leaving 15 bases between. Germline V CDR1 and CDR2: MGHDK, SYGVNS. The CDR3 contains 13 residues. The CDR3 spells CASRLERSGELFF. CDR3 sequence (DNA): TGTGCCAGTAGACTAGAACGCAGCGGGGAGCTGTTTTTT.

CDR3 nucleotides: TGTGCCAGCAGCTTTCATGGCGAACCTAGTCGCACAGATACGCAGTATTTT. Protein sequence: CASSFHGEPSRTDTQYF. The chain carries TRBV11-2 and TRBJ2-3; D unresolved. The length of the CDR3 is 17 residues. The germline V gene encodes CDR1 SGHAT and CDR2 FQNNGV. V was shortened by 3 bases and J by 1 base, with 17 bases between the two germline ends.

The chain recombines TRBV28 with TRBJ2-7; D is tentatively TRBD1 or TRBD2 (5 bases each). V lost 6 bases, J lost 5 bases, and 11 bases lay in between. The CDR3 is 12 residues long. The germline V gene encodes CDR1 MDHEN and CDR2 SYDVKM. The CDR3 sequence is CASSSGTHEQYF. The DNA for the CDR3 is TGTGCCAGCAGCTCCGGGACCCACGAGCAGTACTTC.

The J gene is TRBJ2-7, the V gene TRBV4-2; 10 positions match TRBD1. Trimming took 1 base from V and 5 from J; bases not matched to a gene: 5. CDR1 is LGHNA and CDR2 is YNFKEQ in the germline V gene. This CDR3 is 15 amino acids long. The chain's CDR3 is CASSQVGDRGHEQYF. CDR3 bases: TGTGCCAGCAGCCAAGTTGGGGACAGGGGCCACGAGCAGTACTTC.

V gene TRBV6-5 combines with J gene TRBJ1-1, with D hard to call. In germline, CDR1 is MNHEY, CDR2 SVGAGI. V lost 1 base, J lost 7 bases, and 10 bases lay in between. This CDR3 has 13 amino acids. CDR3 nucleotide sequence: TGTGCCAGCAGTTACTGGCCCCTTGGTGAAGCTTTCTTT. The encoded protein is CASSYWPLGEAFF.

V is TRBV19 and J is TRBJ1-2, with D perhaps TRBD1 (6 bases). The V and J ends lost 5 bases and 4 bases respectively, with 8 bases between them. Germline-derived CDR1 and CDR2 are LNHDA and SQIVND (reference sequence). This CDR3 is 12 amino acids long. CDR3: CASSGDTYGYTF. CDR3 nucleotides: TGTGCCAGTAGTGGGGACACCTATGGCTACACCTTC.

The CDR3 protein is CASSQPGQGILGYGYTF. In nucleotides, the CDR3 is TGTGCCAGCAGTCAACCGGGACAGGGCATCCTCGGCTATGGCTACACCTTC. This chain joins TRBV28 and TRBJ1-2; 9 bases are a match to TRBD1. V gave up 5 bases and J gave up 4 bases; unmatched junction bases: 14. The CDR3 is made up of 17 amino acids. Germline V gives CDR1 MDHEN, CDR2 SYDVKM.

Comments on this clone: Other DNA sequences within the sample encode an identical CDR3. V is TRBV7-9 and J is TRBJ2-7; perhaps TRBD2 as D (6 bases). CDR1 SEHNR and CDR2 FQNEAQ come from the germline V gene (reference sequence). This CDR3 region has 12 residues. V was trimmed by 4 bases and J by 3 bases, leaving 7 bases between them. Here the CDR3 DNA reads TGTGCCAGCAGCTCGGACTACTACGAGCAGTACTTC. This codes for CASSSDYYEQYF.

This clone appeared a single time. This sequence joins TRBV5-5 and TRBJ1-1, with 10 bases identical to TRBD1. Germline V gives CDR1 SGHKS, CDR2 YYEKEE (reference sequence). J was trimmed by 1 base and V by 4 bases; bases with no gene match: 1. The CDR3 consists of 14 residues. The CDR3 DNA reads TGTGCCAGCAGCCGGACAGGGGGGAACACTGAAGCTTTCTTT. Residues: CASSRTGGNTEAFF. Full variable domain (outside the CDR3, taken from reference TRBV5-5 and TRBJ1-1): DAGVTQSPTHLIKTRGQQVTLRCSPISGHKSVSWYQQVLGQGPQFIFQYYEKEERGRGNFPDRFSARQFPNYSSELNVNALLLGDSALYLCASSRTGGNTEAFFGQGTRLTVV.

This clone came up once. The rearrangement links TRBV7-9 to TRBJ2-1; no clear D. Germline-derived CDR1 and CDR2 are SEHNR and FQNEAQ (reference sequence). This CDR3 has 15 amino acids. V lost 1 base, J lost 3 bases, and 10 bases lay in between. CDR3 DNA sequence: TGTGCCAGCAGCTTAGTATTTGGCAACTACAATGAGCAGTTCTTC. Encoded protein: CASSLVFGNYNEQFF.

The chain employs TRBV13 and TRBJ1-5, with a possible D match to TRBD1 (5 bases). Deletions cut 3 bases from V and 7 bases from J, with 7 bases between. The CDR3 loop spans 12 amino acids. The germline V gene encodes CDR1 PRHDT and CDR2 FYEKMQ (reference sequence). The CDR3 sequence is CASSFGDQPQHF. In nucleotides, the CDR3 is TGTGCCAGCAGCTTTGGGGACCAGCCCCAGCATTTT. Full variable domain (missing parts from reference TRBV13 and TRBJ1-5): AAGVIQSPRHLIKEKRETATLKCYPIPRHDTVYWYQQGPGQDPQFLISFYEKMQSDKGSIPDRFSAQQFSDYHSELNMSSLELGDSALYFCASSFGDQPQHFGDGTRLSIL.

The J gene is TRBJ1-2, the V gene TRBV9, with 7 bases that match TRBD1. There are 14 residues in the CDR3. CDR1 and CDR2 from the germline V gene are SGDLS and YYNGEE. Trimming at V came to 5 bases and at J to 7 bases, leaving 11 bases not matched to a gene. The CDR3 reads CASSAGGDASGYTF. CDR3 DNA sequence: TGTGCCAGCAGTGCAGGGGGTGACGCCTCTGGCTACACCTTC.

This chain links TRBV4-2 with TRBJ1-4, with D unresolved. With 3 bases removed from V and 7 bases from J, the gap between germline ends came to 15 bases. Looked up from germline, CDR1 is LGHNA and CDR2 is YNFKEQ. This CDR3 has 15 amino acids. The chain's CDR3 is CASSQPDPKGEKLFF. For the CDR3, the DNA is TGTGCCAGCAGCCAGCCGGACCCCAAAGGTGAAAAACTGTTTTTT.

The genes are TRBV6-6 and TRBJ1-5; no reliable D call. V shed 6 bases and J shed 4 bases, with 13 bases lying between them. Germline V lookup: CDR1 MNHNY, CDR2 SVGAGI (reference sequence). This CDR3 has 14 amino acids. The CDR3 protein is CASSPNSGNQPQHF. The CDR3 bases are TGTGCCAGCAGCCCAAACTCGGGTAATCAGCCCCAGCATTTT.

The chain has TRBV6-5 and TRBJ1-5; D ambiguous. There are 13 residues in the CDR3. V was cut by 6 bases and J by 0 bases, with 6 bases left in between. Germline CDR1 and CDR2: MNHEY and SVGAGI. The CDR3 nucleotides are TGTGCCAGCAGGAAAAATAGCAATCAGCCCCAGCATTTT. Residues: CASRKNSNQPQHF.

The rearrangement links TRBV4-3 to TRBJ2-7; 7 nucleotides agree with TRBD2. The germline CDR1 and CDR2 sequences are LGHNA and YSLEER. V gave up 1 base and J gave up 7 bases; unmatched junction bases: 4. The CDR3 runs to 13 residues. The CDR3 reads CASSQAVGREQYF. The CDR3 DNA reads as TGCGCCAGCAGCCAAGCGGTCGGGAGGGAGCAGTACTTC.

This clone showed up just once. The chain links TRBV4-3 to TRBJ2-3; a weak D match, TRBD1 (5 bases). The CDR3 runs 16 residues. Per the germline V gene, CDR1 is LGHNA and CDR2 is YSLEER. V lost 0 bases, J lost 1 base, and 11 bases lay in between. Here the CDR3 DNA reads TGCGCCAGCAGCCAAGACGGACAACTACGCACAGATACGCAGTATTTT. Translated: CASSQDGQLRTDTQYF.

This chain uses TRBV10-3 with TRBJ2-3; D is possibly TRBD2 (6 bases). V was pared by 3 bases and J by 1 base, with 17 bases between. Germline V gene sequence: CDR1 ENHRY, CDR2 SYGVKD. CDR3 size: 17 residues. In DNA, the CDR3 is TGTGCCATCAGTGACGGTAGCGGAGGGTTTGGCACAGATACGCAGTATTTT. This sequence encodes CAISDGSGGFGTDTQYF.

A few counts support this clone. Other DNA sequences in this specimen translate into the identical CDR3. The rearrangement links TRBV6-6 to TRBJ2-2; 10 bases are a match to TRBD2. Germline CDR1 is MNHNY and CDR2 is SVGAGI (reference sequence). The CDR3 runs 16 residues. V lost 0 bases to trimming and J lost 4 bases; unmatched junction nucleotides: 2. The CDR3 coding sequence is TGTGCCAGCAGTTACTCCTCTAGCGGGAGCACCGGGGAGCTGTTTTTT. Translated, it gives CASSYSSSGSTGELFF.

The rearrangement joins TRBV15 to TRBJ1-3; no firm D call. The germline CDR1 and CDR2 sequences are LNHNV and YYDKDF (reference sequence). V lost 10 bases and J 0 bases, leaving 10 bases between the germline ends. The CDR3 covers 13 residues. In DNA, the CDR3 is TGTGCCAGCCGCTGGGACTCTGGAAACACCATATATTTT. Translated, it gives CASRWDSGNTIYF.

Concerning this clone itself: The identical CDR3 is also encoded by other nucleotide sequences in the sample. V usage is TRBV7-9 and J usage is TRBJ2-1, with 9 positions matching TRBD2. CDR1 and CDR2 (germline): SEHNR, FQNEAQ (reference sequence). The junction had 7 bases not matched to a gene; V was cut back by 2 bases and J by 5 bases. This CDR3 region has 16 residues. The CDR3 region is CASSLPGGLANNEQFF. DNA for the CDR3: TGTGCCAGCAGCTTACCGGGGGGACTAGCCAACAATGAGCAGTTCTTC.

V is TRBV7-9 and J is TRBJ2-5, with a possible D match to TRBD2 (6 bases). The CDR3 is made up of 14 amino acids. V shed 5 bases and J shed 11 bases, with 21 bases lying between them. The germline V gene has CDR1 SEHNR and CDR2 FQNEAQ (reference sequence). The CDR3 DNA reads as TGTGCCAGCAGCGCAACCGGGACTTTGACTGAGCAGTACTTC. Its protein product is CASSATGTLTEQYF.

The rearrangement joins TRBV4-3 to TRBJ1-2; unclear D gene. The CDR3 loop spans 11 amino acids. Germline V gene sequence: CDR1 LGHNA, CDR2 YSLEER. V was cut by 6 bases and J by 8 bases, with 10 bases left in between. The CDR3 nucleotides are TGCGCCAGCAGTTGGGTGCAGGGCTACACCTTC. Amino acid sequence: CASSWVQGYTF.

V is TRBV7-9 and J is TRBJ2-1; D is perhaps TRBD2 (6 bases). The CDR3 sequence is 12 residues long. CDR1 is SEHNR, CDR2 FQNEAQ, per germline (reference sequence). V was pared by 5 bases and J by 6 bases, with 8 bases between. The CDR3 region has the DNA TGTGCCAGCAGCGGGACTCCCAATGAGCAGTTCTTC. Residues: CASSGTPNEQFF. The variable domain in full, completed from reference TRBV7-9 and TRBJ2-1, reads DTGVSQNPRHKITKRGQNVTFRCDPISEHNRLYWYRQTLGQGPEFLTYFQNEAQLEKSRLLSDRFSAERPKGSFSTLEIQRTEQGDSAMYLCASSGTPNEQFFGPGTRLTVL.

The chain recombines TRBV28 with TRBJ2-1; 7 nucleotides match TRBD1. With 6 bases clipped from V and 7 bases from J, the junction kept 9 bases outside the gene matches. Germline CDR1 is MDHEN and CDR2 is SYDVKM. The CDR3 runs 14 residues. The DNA for the CDR3 is TGTGCCAGCAGGGAGAGACAGGGCCAGAATGAGCAGTTCTTC. Its translation: CASRERQGQNEQFF.

This clone was seen a few times. The V gene is TRBV6-1, the J gene TRBJ2-7; 7 bases are shared with TRBD1. The V segment lost 1 base and the J segment 1 base; nucleotides outside the gene matches: 1. Germline V lookup: CDR1 MNHNS, CDR2 SASEGT. This CDR3 region has 14 residues. This chain's CDR3 is CASSEETGSYEQYF. DNA for the CDR3: TGTGCCAGCAGTGAAGAGACAGGGTCCTACGAGCAGTACTTC.

This clone appeared a single time. V and J are TRBV5-6 and TRBJ1-1; D unresolved. The germline gives CDR1 SGHDT, CDR2 YYEEEE. The length of the CDR3 is 14 residues. V was shortened by 1 base and J by 1 base, with 8 bases between the two germline ends. CDR3 nucleotide sequence: TGTGCCAGCAGCTTGACTTGGACGAACACTGAAGCTTTCTTT. This translates into CASSLTWTNTEAFF.

This chain uses TRBV7-8 with TRBJ1-1; D is unresolved. The germline V and J ends were trimmed by 4 bases and 9 bases, with 12 bases remaining between them. Looked up from germline, CDR1 is SGHVS and CDR2 is FQNEAQ. This CDR3 spans 12 amino acids. Here the CDR3 DNA reads TGTGCCAGCAGCTCCTCGGCGGAAAAAGCTTTCTTT. Its protein product is CASSSSAEKAFF.

The chain carries TRBV29-1 and TRBJ1-3; 8 bases match TRBD1. Germline V gives CDR1 SQVTM, CDR2 ANQGSEA. The CDR3 totals 18 residues. The V segment lost 0 bases and the J segment 2 bases; nucleotides outside the gene matches: 12. CDR3: CSVEEQTGQAYPGNTIYF. The CDR3 nucleotides read TGCAGCGTTGAAGAACAGACGGGACAGGCATATCCTGGAAACACCATATATTTT.